This T cell receptor (beta chain) was documented in a study of T cell repertoires in cytomegalovirus infection. CDR1 and CDR2 from the germline V gene are MDHEN and SYDVKM. This CDR3 is 13 amino acids long. TCRdb re-called the reads through MiXCR, storing one row per CDR3 protein. The sample consists of approximately 750,000 distinct CDR3 sequences, 35% of them appearing once. As regards this clonotype: Mismatch with germline at one junction end may stem from a read error.

This clonotype was sampled from a human donor in good health (CMV status not recorded). Some clones in this sample may be carry-over from other donors' samples. Sequenced: PBMCs. The chain joins TRBV28 to TRBJ2-7; 8 nucleotides line up with TRBD2. CDR3 sequence reads: CASILSGAYEQDF. Here the CDR3 DNA reads TGTGCCAGCATCCTTAGCGGGGCCTACGAGCAGGACTTC.